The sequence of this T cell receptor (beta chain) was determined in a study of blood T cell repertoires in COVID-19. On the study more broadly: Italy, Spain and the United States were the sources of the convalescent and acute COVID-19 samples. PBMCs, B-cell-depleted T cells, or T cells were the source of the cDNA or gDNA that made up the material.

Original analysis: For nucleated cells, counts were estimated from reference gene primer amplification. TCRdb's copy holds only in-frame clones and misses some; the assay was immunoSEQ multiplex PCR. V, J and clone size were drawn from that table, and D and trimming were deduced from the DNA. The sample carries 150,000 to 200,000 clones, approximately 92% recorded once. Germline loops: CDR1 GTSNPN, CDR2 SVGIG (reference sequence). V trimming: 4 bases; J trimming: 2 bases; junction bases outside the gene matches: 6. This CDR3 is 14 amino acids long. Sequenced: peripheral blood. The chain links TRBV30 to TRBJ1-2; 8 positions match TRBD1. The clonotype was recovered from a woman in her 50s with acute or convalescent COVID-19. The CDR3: CAWKIRQGNYGYTF. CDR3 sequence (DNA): TGTGCCTGGAAGATCAGACAGGGGAACTATGGCTACACCTTC.